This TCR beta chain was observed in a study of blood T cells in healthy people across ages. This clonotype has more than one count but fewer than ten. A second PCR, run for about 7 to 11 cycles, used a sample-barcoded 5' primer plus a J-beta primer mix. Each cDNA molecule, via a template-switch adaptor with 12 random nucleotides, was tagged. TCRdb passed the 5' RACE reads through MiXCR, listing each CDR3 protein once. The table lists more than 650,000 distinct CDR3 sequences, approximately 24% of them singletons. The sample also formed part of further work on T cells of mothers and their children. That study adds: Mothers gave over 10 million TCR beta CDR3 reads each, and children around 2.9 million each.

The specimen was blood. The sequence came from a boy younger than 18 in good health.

The CDR3 protein is CASSRPPLNEQFF. CDR3 nucleotide sequence: TGTGCCAGCAGCAGACCCCCTCTCAATGAGCAGTTCTTC. This rearrangement joins TRBV11-2 to TRBJ2-5, with unresolved D. With the DNA end fitting TRBJ2-1 better, the J assignment may be wrong. CDR3 size: 13 residues. Germline lookup yields CDR1 SGHAT and CDR2 FQNNGV.